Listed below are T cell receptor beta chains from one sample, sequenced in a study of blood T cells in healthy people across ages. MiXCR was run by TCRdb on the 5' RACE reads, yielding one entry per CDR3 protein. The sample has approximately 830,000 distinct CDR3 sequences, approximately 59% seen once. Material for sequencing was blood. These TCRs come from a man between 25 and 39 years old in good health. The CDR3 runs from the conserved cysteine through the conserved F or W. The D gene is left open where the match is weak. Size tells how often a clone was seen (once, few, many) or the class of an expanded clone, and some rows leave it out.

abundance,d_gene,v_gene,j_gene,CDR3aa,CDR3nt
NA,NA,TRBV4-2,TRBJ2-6,CASRQSGSGANVLTF,TGTGCCAGCAGGCAAAGCGGCTCTGGGGCCAACGTCCTGACTTTC
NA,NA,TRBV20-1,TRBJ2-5,CSARYRLRVQETQYF,TGCAGTGCGCGATACAGGCTCCGGGTCCAAGAGACCCAGTACTTC
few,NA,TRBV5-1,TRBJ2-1,CASSPQGTGHEQFF,TGCGCCAGCAGCCCTCAGGGGACTGGGCATGAGCAGTTCTTC
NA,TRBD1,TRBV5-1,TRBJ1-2,CASSSGQVPYGYTF,TGCGCCAGCAGTTCCGGACAGGTGCCCTATGGCTACACCTTC
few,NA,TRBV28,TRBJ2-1,CASSLLGAVYNEQFF,TGTGCCAGCAGTTTGTTGGGGGCGGTCTACAATGAGCAGTTCTTC
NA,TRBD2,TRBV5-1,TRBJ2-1,CASSLISGGHNEQFF,TGCGCCAGCAGCTTAATTAGCGGGGGGCACAATGAGCAGTTCTTC
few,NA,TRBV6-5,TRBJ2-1,CASSYSAGSEQFF,TGTGCCAGCAGTTACTCGGCGGGGAGTGAGCAGTTCTTC
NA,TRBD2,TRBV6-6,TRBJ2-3,CASSFLGGADTQYF,TGTGCCAGCAGTTTCTTGGGGGGGGCAGATACGCAGTATTTT
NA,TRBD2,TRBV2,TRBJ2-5,CASSGSSGEETQYF,TGTGCCAGCAGTGGAAGTAGCGGGGAAGAGACCCAGTACTTC
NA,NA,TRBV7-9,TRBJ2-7,CASSPDDSYEQYF,TGTGCCAGCAGCCCGGACGACTCCTACGAGCAGTACTTC
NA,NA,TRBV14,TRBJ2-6,CASSQNYREGSGANVLTF,TGTGCCAGCAGCCAGAATTACAGGGAAGGATCTGGGGCCAACGTCCTGACTTTC
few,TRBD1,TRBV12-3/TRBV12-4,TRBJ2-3,CASTLGGDTQYF,TGTGCCAGCACACTAGGGGGCGATACGCAGTATTTT
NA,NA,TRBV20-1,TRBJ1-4,CSASRAEATNEKLFF,TGCAGTGCTAGTCGGGCAGAGGCAACTAATGAAAAACTGTTTTTT
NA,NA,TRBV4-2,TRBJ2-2,CASTPWAGPTGELFF,TGTGCCAGCACCCCTTGGGCAGGGCCAACCGGGGAGCTGTTTTTT